The sequence of this T cell receptor beta chain was determined in a study of blood T cell repertoires in COVID-19. Study in general: The origin of the acute and convalescent COVID-19 samples was the United States, Italy and Spain. PBMCs, B-cell-depleted T cells, or T cells provided the cDNA or gDNA that made up the material.

Original methodology: Amplified reference gene primers provided the basis for estimating nucleated cell counts. Repertoires were generated with immunoSEQ multiplex PCR, while TCRdb's copy carries only in-frame clones and drops some. That table supplies the V and J calls and clone size; D and trimming were determined from the DNA. Among some 150,000 clones listed, approximately 86% were seen once. Germline CDR1 reads KGHSY; CDR2 reads FQNENV. With 0 bases removed from V and 16 bases from J, the gap between germline ends came to 10 bases. This CDR3 spans 11 amino acids. V is TRBV16 and J is TRBJ2-1, with a weak D call TRBD2 (5 bases). This sequence was found in a man aged 65-85 years with acute or convalescent COVID-19. The sample comprised peripheral blood. CDR3 DNA: TGTGCCAGCAGCCAATCGAGGGCCGCTTTCTTC. This sequence encodes CASSQSRAAFF. Combining the CDR3 with reference TRBV16 and TRBJ2-1 gives the whole variable domain GEEVAQTPKHLVRGEGQKAKLYCAPIKGHSYVFWYQQVLKNEFKFLISFQNENVFDETGMPKERFSAKCLPNSPCSLEIQATKLEDSAVYFCASSQSRAAFFGPGTRLTVL.